A single sample is the source of the 3 T cell receptor beta chains below, sequenced in a study of cytomegalovirus exposure and HLA in healthy donors. Generated by immunoSEQ multiplex PCR, the TCRdb table keeps only in-frame clones and is missing some. Of 35,000 to 55,000 clones listed, 80% to 95% are singletons. Sample: PBMCs. These receptors all come from a woman aged 18-29 years in good health and CMV-seronegative.

The chain employs TRBV6-9 and TRBJ1-5, with TRBD1 as a possible D gene (6 bases). Trimming removed 6 bases from V and 3 bases from J, with 24 bases in between. CDR1 is MNHGY, CDR2 SVAAGI, per germline. The CDR3 loop spans 18 amino acids. CDR3 amino acids: CASSPNRTVLFPNQPQHF. The DNA of the CDR3 is TGTGCCAGCAGCCCCAACCGGACAGTTCTTTTCCCCAATCAGCCCCAGCATTTT.

V usage is TRBV28 and J usage is TRBJ2-1; 7 positions agree with TRBD1. V shed 3 bases and J 6 bases; nucleotides not matched to a gene: 2. Germline CDR1 MDHEN, CDR2 SYDVKM. The CDR3 sequence is 13 residues long. The CDR3 here is CASSLGQINEQFF. As DNA, the CDR3 is TGTGCCAGCAGTTTGGGACAGATCAATGAGCAGTTCTTC.

The gene calls are TRBV27 and TRBJ2-7, with 12 bases fitting TRBD1. Germline lookup yields CDR1 MNHEY and CDR2 SMNVEV (reference sequence). J was trimmed by 7 bases and V by 5 bases; bases with no gene match: 9. The CDR3 runs 15 residues. The CDR3 DNA sequence: TGTGCCAGCAGTCCCTGGGGACAGGGGGCGGGGGAGCAGTACTTC. The encoded protein is CASSPWGQGAGEQYF.